This T cell receptor (beta chain) was captured by sequencing in a study of a mutant IDH1 vaccine in newly diagnosed glioma. Time point specified: week 35, safety follow-up. Every vaccine dose comprised 300 ug of mutant IDH1 20-mer peptide plus topical imiquimod. This clone was recorded only once. No antigen is known for it. The repertoire was sequenced with immunoSEQ multiplex PCR; TCRdb's copy has only in-frame clones and lacks some. The repertoire includes tens of thousands of clones, about 80% of them detected once, and around 11% sits in the top ten. Germline V gene sequence: CDR1 KGHSH, CDR2 LQKENI. With V trimmed by 3 bases and J by 0 bases, 0 bases remained unmatched. The CDR3 sequence is 15 residues long.

Material: PBMCs, obtained from a glioma patient whose treatment included an IDH1 peptide vaccine. The sequence was obtained from a woman aged 40 to 50 with glioma. The V gene is TRBV18, the J gene TRBJ1-4; the match to TRBD1 covers 8 bases. The CDR3 coding sequence is TGTGCCAGCTCACCGACAGGGGCAACTAATGAAAAACTGTTTTTT. Translating gives CASSPTGATNEKLFF. Using reference TRBV18 and TRBJ1-4 for the parts outside the CDR3, the full variable domain is NAGVMQNPRHLVRRRGQEARLRCSPMKGHSHVYWYRQLPEEGLKFMVYLQKENIIDESGMPKERFSAEFPKEGPSILRIQQVVRGDSAAYFCASSPTGATNEKLFFGSGTQLSVL.